The present entry profiles one T cell receptor beta chain with its context. There is no known antigen for this receptor. No base quality values were provided; no much bigger clone lies one nucleotide off. The donors were healthy, HIV-negative adults who had no recently reported acute infections or vaccinations. Only Caucasian adults living in Nashville, Tennessee, USA were represented among the donors. CD4+ T cells were enriched by magnetic negative selection, after which naive cells were positively selected on CD45RA and the negative fraction was taken as the memory subset. After blood collection by leukapheresis, PBMCs were isolated using Ficoll-Histopaque density gradient centrifugation and then cryopreserved in the vapor phase of liquid nitrogen. Analytical flow cytometry was used to check the purity and quantity of each magnetically sorted T cell population. Genomic DNA was isolated from every sorted fraction and measured by UV absorbance on a Nanodrop 2000c.

This record comes from a study of shared clonotypes between healthy human individuals (TCRdb year 2020). Broadly, across the study: The cohort included a few men and two women between 18 and 49 years of age. For each donor, CD4 naive and CD4 memory were each given three plates, CD8 naive was given two plates, and CD8 memory was given one plate. To estimate repertoire size and how much clonotype sharing occurs between individuals, the study deeply sequenced the blood TCR repertoires of several healthy adults. To increase sequencing depth and limit assay-specific biases, different laboratories used diverse techniques to prepare libraries and sequence TCR repertoires. Per donor, leukapheresis produced somewhere between about 0.85 and 10 billion PBMCs.

Using the deep immunoSEQ assay, multiplex PCR amplified TCR CDR3 regions from genomic DNA. Extracted genomic DNA from each cell subset was distributed evenly across all wells of several immunoSEQ 96-well plates, and each plate was treated as a replicate. For sorted subsets, 200 to 250 ng of genomic DNA, equivalent to around 30,000 T cell genomes, went into each replicate PCR. Purified libraries were quantified with a Qubit 3.0 fluorometer, sized on a Bioanalyzer 2100, and re-quantified with the KAPA Library Quantification kit. Every immunoSEQ 96-well plate was sequenced on a separate single-read 150-cycle Illumina NextSeq 550 flow cell. Per the original workflow: The immunoSEQ output contained only junctional sequences without quality scores, so filtering could not match that applied to full-length reads. To assign V/J genes and CDR3, sequences were annotated using PyIR, a Python wrapper for IgBLAST v1.9, with IMGT germline references. Reads were removed for weak V/J assignments (E-value above 1e-6), missing CDR3, stop codons, out-of-frame junctions, or ambiguous translated residues. V3J clonotypes were defined as sequences sharing an identical inferred V gene, J gene, and CDR3 amino acid sequence. The percentage overlap between two repertoires was calculated by dividing the number of shared unique clonotypes by the size of the smaller repertoire. Repertoire richness was assessed with RTK rarefaction, the Chao1 estimator, and Recon v2.1 estimates of unobserved clonotypes. Generation probabilities were computed with OLGA for all TCRbeta clonotypes obtained by the gDNA method from several donors. Drawn from immuneACCESS, this table holds only the in-frame rearrangements with V and J called that TCRdb kept. Clones are partly lost; checked studies trace under half to an unresolved V gene and leave the rest unexplained. V and J calls and clone size are copied from that table; D and trimming were computed from the DNA. A total of roughly 2.2 million clones appear in this sample, roughly 90% of them only once. Approximately 0.4% of the sample goes to the ten largest clones.

What the study reported, not specific to this receptor: Higher generation probabilities were observed for clonotypes shared by all four sorted-subset donors than for non-shared clonotypes. Even with the large sequencing depth, rarefaction of the sorted-subset datasets indicated that sequencing was incomplete. Sampling was restricted to blood, and TCR repertoires in tissues likely differ from the TCR repertoires found in blood. The genetic and exposure-history diversity represented was limited by the small number of donors. Naive subsets generally had larger estimated clonotype richness than memory subsets. Pairwise subsampling indicated that sequencing depth was expected to affect the degree of clonotype sharing among donors. Across a handful of donors, about 5% of naive CD4, roughly 3.4% of naive CD8, about 2.3% of memory CD4, and approximately 0.42% of memory CD8 clonotypes were shared.

Per the germline V gene, KGHSH is the CDR1 and LQKENI is the CDR2. Unmatched junction bases come to 6, with V trimmed by 3 bases and J by 12 bases. The CDR3 spans 12 residues, from the cysteine through the phenylalanine. CDR3 DNA only is kept here, 36 bases in frame from base 1. This sequence uses TRBV18 and TRBJ2-7; a stretch of 9 junction bases matches TRBD2. The sequencing input was naive CD4+ T cells from PBMCs. The sample's cell subset or site label, in plain terms: CD45RA+ positively selected. This sequence was found in a man younger than 35 in good health. Some clones in this sample may be carry-over from other donors' samples. The bases are TGTGCCAGCTCACCGGGGCTAGCGGGACCGTACTTC. It is translated as CASSPGLAGPYF.